Following are 15 T cell receptor beta chains from one sample sequenced in a study of metastatic and nonmetastatic thyroid tumors. TCRdb reprocessed the PCR reads via MiXCR. Altogether fewer than 35,000 clones are present, roughly 30% being singletons, with the ten largest covering 30%. There were no patients who had received any treatment before thyroid surgery. The sample comprised blood. These receptors were collected from a female donor with papillary thyroid cancer or a benign thyroid nodule (not recorded which). Some clones in this sample may be carry-over from other donors' samples.

This clone was detected many times. This chain joins TRBV10-3 and TRBJ2-5; D is possibly TRBD2 (6 bases). The CDR3 has 15 residues. The V end lost 7 bases, the J end lost 3 bases, and 18 bases lay between the germline ends. Germline assignment: CDR1 ENHRY and CDR2 SYGVKD. The CDR3 DNA is TGTGCCATCAAGTCTGGGGGGTACGTCGAAGAGACCCAGTACTTC. Its protein product is CAIKSGGYVEETQYF.

In its sample, this clone is medium-sized. This chain uses TRBV28 with TRBJ1-2, with D tentatively TRBD1 (5 bases). Trimming took 4 bases from V and 5 from J, leaving 14 bases between them. Germline loops: CDR1 MDHEN, CDR2 SYDVKM. This CDR3 contains 14 residues. The CDR3 reads CASSWGSGSYGYTF. The DNA of the CDR3 is TGTGCCAGCAGTTGGGGGTCGGGATCTTATGGCTACACCTTC.

This chain links TRBV20-1 with TRBJ2-2; 8 bases align to TRBD2. The germline CDR1 and CDR2 sequences are DFQATT and SNEGSKA (reference sequence). The junction had 7 bases not matched to a gene; V was cut back by 4 bases and J by 6 bases. The CDR3 sequence is 14 residues long. This CDR3 is CSATHPGLAGELFF. The CDR3, as DNA: TGCAGTGCTACCCACCCGGGACTAGCCGGGGAGCTGTTTTTT.

This clone has more than one count but fewer than ten. The rearrangement links TRBV2 to TRBJ1-6, with TRBD1 as a possible D gene (5 bases). The length of the CDR3 is 13 residues. Trimming took off 6 bases at V and 9 bases at J, with 12 bases between the two ends. Germline V gene sequence: CDR1 SNHLY, CDR2 FYNNEI. The CDR3 sequence is CASRGTSGSPLHF. For the CDR3, the DNA is TGTGCCAGCAGGGGGACCTCGGGTTCACCCCTCCACTTT.

This clone came up many times. The chain has TRBV11-2 and TRBJ2-7; 10 bases fit TRBD1. The CDR3 has 16 amino acids. The J segment lost 2 bases and the V segment lost 5 bases, leaving 9 bases of the junction unmatched. Germline-derived CDR1 and CDR2 are SGHAT and FQNNGV. CDR3 sequence: CASSQITGTGAYEQYF. For the CDR3, the DNA is TGTGCCAGCAGCCAGATAACCGGGACAGGGGCCTACGAGCAGTACTTC.

As regards this clone: The conserved phenylalanine or tryptophan is not found at the CDR3 terminus, so this likely reflects a read error. The gene calls are TRBV7-2 and TRBJ1-3; perhaps TRBD1 as D (5 bases). In germline, CDR1 is SGHTA, CDR2 FQGNSA. Trimming took off 3 bases at V and 2 bases at J, with 11 bases between the two ends. The CDR3 is 15 amino acids. The CDR3 reads CASSFGDSPGNTIYL. The CDR3 bases are TGTGCCAGCAGCTTCGGGGACTCCCCTGGAAACACCATATATCTT.

This clone has a handful of counts. V and J are TRBV6-2 or TRBV6-3 and TRBJ2-7; D ambiguous. Trimming removed 0 bases at V and 3 bases at J, with 3 bases between. In germline, CDR1 is MNHEY, CDR2 SVGEGT. The CDR3 extends over 12 amino acids. The CDR3, as DNA: TGTGCCAGCAGTTACTCGCGCTACGAGCAGTACTTC. It translates to CASSYSRYEQYF.

This clone was seen at least ten times. The V call is TRBV24-1, the J call TRBJ1-1, with 7 bases aligning to TRBD1. Germline CDR1 reads KGHDR; CDR2 reads SFDVKD. The CDR3 contains 11 residues. The ends lost 10 bases at V and 11 bases at J; junction bases unmatched: 9. This CDR3 is CATGQVRSAFF. Here the CDR3 DNA reads TGTGCCACAGGACAGGTTCGATCGGCTTTCTTT.

The genes are TRBV10-2 and TRBJ2-7; D not resolved. CDR3 length: 12 amino acids. Trimming removed 4 bases from V and 6 bases from J, with 10 bases in between. In germline, CDR1 is WSHSY, CDR2 SAAADI. In nucleotides, the CDR3 is TGCGCCAGCAGTGTCTGGGTCCGCGAGCAGTACTTC. This codes for CASSVWVREQYF.

In its sample, this clone was seen many times. Distinct nucleotide sequences in the sample also encode this CDR3. The CDR3 sequence: CSARPHAAGQTYEQYF. Written as DNA, the CDR3 is TGCAGTGCCAGGCCGCATGCCGCAGGACAGACCTACGAGCAGTACTTC. The chain joins TRBV20-1 to TRBJ2-7; D may be TRBD1 (6 bases). The V end lost 6 bases, the J end lost 2 bases, and 23 bases lay between the germline ends. This CDR3 comprises 16 residues. Germline CDR1 DFQATT, CDR2 SNEGSKA (reference sequence).

The V call is TRBV11-2, the J call TRBJ1-2; D not certain. This CDR3 spans 16 amino acids. The germline V gene encodes CDR1 SGHAT and CDR2 FQNNGV. Trimming left V 2 bases short and J 2 bases short, with 15 bases between. CDR3 DNA: TGTGCCAGCAGCTTATGGGCCTCCCGGCTGAACTATGGCTACACCTTC. Residues: CASSLWASRLNYGYTF. Full variable domain (missing parts from reference TRBV11-2 and TRBJ1-2): EAGVAQSPRYKIIEKRQSVAFWCNPISGHATLYWYQQILGQGPKLLIQFQNNGVVDDSQLPKDRFSAERLKGVDSTLKIQPAKLEDSAVYLCASSLWASRLNYGYTFGSGTRLTVV.

This chain joins TRBV20-1 and TRBJ2-1, with TRBD2 identical over 10 bases. CDR3 length equals 15 residues. CDR1 DFQATT and CDR2 SNEGSKA come from the germline V gene (reference sequence). Trimming cost V 5 bases and J 6 bases; bases outside gene matches: 10. CDR3 in DNA: TGCAGTGCTCGATCCTCTAGCGGGGGTCTCAATGAGCAGTTCTTC. Protein sequence: CSARSSSGGLNEQFF.

This clone was counted at least ten times. CDR3 residues: CSALKTGLDNQPQHF. The DNA for the CDR3 is TGCAGTGCTTTAAAAACGGGGTTGGACAATCAGCCCCAGCATTTT. J is TRBJ1-5 and V is TRBV20-1; the D is unclear. The CDR3 loop spans 15 amino acids. V lost 5 bases and J 3 bases, leaving 17 bases between the germline ends. Per germline, CDR1 DFQATT and CDR2 SNEGSKA (reference sequence).

The CDR3 nucleotides are TGTGCCCTCACACGTCTCCGGTCGAACACTGAAGCTTTCTTT. It yields the protein CALTRLRSNTEAFF. The chain uses TRBV30 and TRBJ1-1; no definite D call. V lost 8 bases and J lost 1, with 17 bases in between. CDR3 length equals 14 residues. Germline CDR1 reads GTSNPN; CDR2 reads SVGIG (reference sequence). Based on the CDR3 plus reference TRBV30 and TRBJ1-1, the full variable domain is SQTIHQWPATLVQPVGSPLSLECTVEGTSNPNLYWYRQAAGRGLQLLFYSVGIGQISSEVPQNLSASRPQDRQFILSSKKLLLSDSGFYLCALTRLRSNTEAFFGQGTRLTVV.

The chain uses TRBV5-1 and TRBJ1-2; D not certain. Per the germline V gene, CDR1 is SGHRS and CDR2 is YFSETQ. This CDR3 is 14 amino acids long. Trimming removed 0 bases at V and 5 bases at J, with 11 bases between. CDR3 amino acids: CASSLAEAAYGYTF. CDR3 coding DNA: TGCGCCAGCAGCTTGGCCGAGGCTGCTTATGGCTACACCTTC. Supplemented by reference TRBV5-1 and TRBJ1-2, the full variable domain reads KAGVTQTPRYLIKTRGQQVTLSCSPISGHRSVSWYQQTPGQGLQFLFEYFSETQRNKGNFPGRFSGRQFSNSRSEMNVSTLELGDSALYLCASSLAEAAYGYTFGSGTRLTVV.